The clone carrying this T cell receptor (beta chain) was seen only a few times. The antigen is unknown. The data derive from a study of Ad26.COV2.S vaccination and SARS-CoV-2 variants. Background on the study: Each vaccinee took Ad26.COV2.S intramuscularly, once or twice 56 days apart.

The protocol was immunoSEQ multiplex PCR, while the TCRdb copy is restricted to in-frame clones and leaves out a portion. The sample has about 280,000 clones, roughly 86% seen once. Overall study results and limits: The TCR breadth and depth analyses may have produced an underestimate of total T cell responses. Responses of spike-specific T cells (both CD8+ and CD4+) reportedly showed substantial breadth after vaccination. Individuals receiving vaccine had higher spike-specific TCR breadth than placebo recipients did.

Treatment in this sample: around 19 received Ad26.COV2.S at low or high dose, single or two shots; roughly five received placebo; per-sample allocation not given. Sampling took place 63 days after the first vaccine or placebo injection. CDR1 and CDR2 from the germline V gene are SNHLY and FYNNEI. The CDR3 length is 14 residues. V was clipped by 1 base and J by 10 bases, with 13 bases between them. The starting material was peripheral blood, obtained in a trial of Ad26.COV2.S vaccine versus placebo. The chain links TRBV2 to TRBJ1-4; D uncertain. The sequence derives from a person aged 18-60 years who received the Ad26.COV2.S COVID-19 vaccine or a placebo. CDR3 residues: CASSEEAPPGKLFF. CDR3 sequence (DNA): TGTGCCAGCAGTGAAGAGGCTCCCCCAGGAAAACTGTTTTTT.